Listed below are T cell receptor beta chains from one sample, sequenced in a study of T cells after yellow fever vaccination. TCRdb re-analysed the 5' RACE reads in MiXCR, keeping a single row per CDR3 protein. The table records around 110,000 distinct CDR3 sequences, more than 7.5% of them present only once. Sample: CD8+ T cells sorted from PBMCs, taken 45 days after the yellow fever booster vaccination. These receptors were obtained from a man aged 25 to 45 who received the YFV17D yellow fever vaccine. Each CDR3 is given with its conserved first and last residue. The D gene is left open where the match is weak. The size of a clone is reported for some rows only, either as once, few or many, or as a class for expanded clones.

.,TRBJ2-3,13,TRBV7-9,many,CASDPRGGDTQYF,TGTGCCAGCGATCCAAGGGGGGGAGATACGCAGTATTTT
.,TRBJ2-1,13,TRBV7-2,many,CASTPSAVDEQFF,TGTGCCAGCACCCCCTCTGCGGTGGATGAGCAGTTCTTC
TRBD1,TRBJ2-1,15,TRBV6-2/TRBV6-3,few,CASSYSFRGFNEQFF,TGTGCCAGCAGTTACTCGTTCAGGGGGTTCAATGAGCAGTTCTTC
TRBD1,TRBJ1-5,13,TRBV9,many,CASSVGGGTPQHF,TGTGCCAGCAGCGTTGGAGGGGGCACACCCCAGCATTTT
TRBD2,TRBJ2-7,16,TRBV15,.,CATSQTGLADSYEQYF,TGTGCCACCAGCCAAACCGGACTAGCGGACTCCTACGAGCAGTACTTC
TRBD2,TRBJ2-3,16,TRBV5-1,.,CASSLTSGESTDTQYF,TGCGCCAGCAGCCTGACTAGCGGAGAGAGCACAGATACGCAGTATTTT
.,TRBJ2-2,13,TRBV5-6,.,CASSLQNTGELFF,TGTGCCAGCAGCTTACAGAACACCGGGGAGCTGTTTTTT
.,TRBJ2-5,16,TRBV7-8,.,CASSLAWSPKLETQYF,TGTGCCAGCAGCTTAGCGTGGTCCCCTAAGCTCGAGACCCAGTACTTC
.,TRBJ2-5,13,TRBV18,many,CASSPQGEETQYF,TGTGCCAGCTCACCACAGGGCGAAGAGACCCAGTACTTC
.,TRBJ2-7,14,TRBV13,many,CASSPGKISYEQYF,TGTGCCAGCAGCCCGGGGAAGATATCCTACGAGCAGTACTTC
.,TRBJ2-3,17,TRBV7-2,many,CASSLGGDYRFEDTQYF,TGTGCCAGCAGCTTAGGCGGGGATTATAGGTTTGAAGATACGCAGTATTTT
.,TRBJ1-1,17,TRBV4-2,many,CASSQDQGGGWGTEAFF,TGTGCCAGCAGCCAAGATCAGGGTGGGGGATGGGGTACTGAAGCTTTCTTT
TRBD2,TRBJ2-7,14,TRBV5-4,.,CASSLLAGGPEQYF,TGTGCCAGCAGCTTGCTAGCGGGAGGGCCCGAGCAGTACTTC
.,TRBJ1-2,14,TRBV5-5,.,CASSLGLAAYGYTF,TGTGCCAGCAGCTTGGGGCTGGCAGCCTATGGCTACACCTTC
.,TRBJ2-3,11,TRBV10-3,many,CAIAWGDTQYF,TGTGCCATCGCCTGGGGAGATACGCAGTATTTT
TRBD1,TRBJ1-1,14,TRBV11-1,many,CASTLQGADTEAFF,TGTGCCAGCACCCTACAGGGGGCCGACACTGAAGCTTTCTTT
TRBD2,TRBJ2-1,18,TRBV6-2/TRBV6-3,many,CASSREASGRAWGHEQFF,TGTGCCAGCAGCCGCGAGGCTAGCGGGAGGGCCTGGGGCCATGAGCAGTTCTTC
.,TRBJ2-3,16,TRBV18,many,CASSPLSFSSTDTQYF,TGTGCCAGCTCACCACTGAGTTTCAGCAGCACAGATACGCAGTATTTT
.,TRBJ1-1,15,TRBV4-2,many,CASSPSGDLYTEAFF,TGTGCCAGCAGCCCTTCGGGGGATTTGTACACTGAAGCTTTCTTT
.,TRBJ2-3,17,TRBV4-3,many,CASSQDAPPSSTDTQYF,TGCGCCAGCAGCCAAGATGCCCCACCATCTAGCACAGATACGCAGTATTTT
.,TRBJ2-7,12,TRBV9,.,CASSAPRDEQYF,TGTGCCAGCAGCGCCCCCAGGGACGAGCAGTACTTC
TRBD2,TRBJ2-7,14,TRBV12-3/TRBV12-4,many,CASSFGGGLHEQYF,TGTGCCAGCAGTTTTGGCGGGGGGCTCCACGAGCAGTACTTC
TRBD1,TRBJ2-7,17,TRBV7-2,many,CASSLTKGQAISYEQYF,TGTGCCAGCAGCTTAACAAAGGGACAGGCCATCTCCTACGAGCAGTACTTC
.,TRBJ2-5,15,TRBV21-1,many,CASSRGSEKQETQYF,TGTGCCAGCAGCAGAGGGAGTGAGAAGCAAGAGACCCAGTACTTC
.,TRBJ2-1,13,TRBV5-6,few,CASSYNLGNEQFF,TGTGCCAGCAGCTATAACCTTGGCAATGAGCAGTTCTTC
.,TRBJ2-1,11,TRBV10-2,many,CASMTANEQFF,TGCGCCAGCATGACAGCCAATGAGCAGTTCTTC
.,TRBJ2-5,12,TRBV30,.,CAWEARAETQYF,TGTGCCTGGGAGGCGAGGGCCGAGACCCAGTACTTC
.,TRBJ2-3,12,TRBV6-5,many,CASSSNTDTQYF,TGTGCCAGCAGTTCCAACACAGATACGCAGTATTTT
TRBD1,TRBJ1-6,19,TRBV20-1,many,CSARSSDRVRGPYNSPLHF,TGCAGTGCTAGAAGCTCCGACAGGGTCCGGGGCCCCTATAATTCACCCCTCCACTTT
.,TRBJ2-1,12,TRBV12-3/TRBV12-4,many,CASSLTDNEQFF,TGTGCCAGCAGTTTAACTGACAATGAGCAGTTCTTC
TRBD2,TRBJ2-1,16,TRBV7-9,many,CASSRGLAEFNNEQFF,TGTGCCAGCAGCCGCGGACTAGCGGAATTTAACAATGAGCAGTTCTTC
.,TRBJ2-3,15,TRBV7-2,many,CASSLGGPRTDTQYF,TGTGCCAGCAGCTTAGGGGGGCCTCGCACAGATACGCAGTATTTT
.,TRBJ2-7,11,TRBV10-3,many,CAIKGAQEQYF,TGTGCCATCAAGGGAGCGCAGGAGCAGTACTTC
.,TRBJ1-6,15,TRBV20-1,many,CSAPGGSSYNSPLHF,TGCAGTGCTCCCGGGGGGAGCTCCTATAATTCACCCCTCCACTTT
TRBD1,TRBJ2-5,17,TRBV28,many,CASSLPPDRVTQETQYF,TGTGCCAGCAGTCTCCCACCCGACAGGGTCACTCAAGAGACCCAGTACTTC
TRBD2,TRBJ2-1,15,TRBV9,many,CASSVRTSGRNEQFF,TGTGCCAGCAGCGTAAGGACTAGCGGGAGGAATGAGCAGTTCTTC
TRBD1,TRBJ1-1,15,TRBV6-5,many,CASSSMTGVATEAFF,TGTGCCAGCAGTTCGATGACAGGGGTGGCCACTGAAGCTTTCTTT
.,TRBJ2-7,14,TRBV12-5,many,CASGLYRHNYEQYF,TGTGCTAGTGGTTTGTACAGACACAACTACGAGCAGTACTTC
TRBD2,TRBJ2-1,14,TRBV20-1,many,CSATEREYHNEQFF,TGCAGTGCTACCGAGCGGGAGTACCACAATGAGCAGTTCTTC
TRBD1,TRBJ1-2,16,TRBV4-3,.,CASSQVLSDRGSGYTF,TGCGCCAGCAGCCAAGTTCTCTCGGACAGGGGTAGTGGCTACACCTTC
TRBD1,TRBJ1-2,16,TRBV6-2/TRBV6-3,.,CASSYSRDSGIDGYTF,TGTGCCAGCAGTTACTCTCGGGACAGCGGAATAGATGGCTACACCTTC
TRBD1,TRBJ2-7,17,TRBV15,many,CATSREAAGQGHYEQYF,TGTGCCACCAGCAGAGAGGCGGCGGGACAGGGACACTACGAGCAGTACTTC
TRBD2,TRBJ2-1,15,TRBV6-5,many,CASSFSGSKDNEQFF,TGTGCCAGCAGTTTTAGCGGGAGTAAGGACAATGAGCAGTTCTTC
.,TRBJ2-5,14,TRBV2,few,CASSEAGTQETQYF,TGTGCCAGCAGTGAAGCAGGGACCCAAGAGACCCAGTACTTC
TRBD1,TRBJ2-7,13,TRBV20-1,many,CSARGQGNYEQYF,TGCAGTGCTCGAGGACAGGGCAACTACGAGCAGTACTTC
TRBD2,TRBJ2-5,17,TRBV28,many,CASSTKGLAGAGETQYF,TGTGCCAGCAGTACCAAGGGACTAGCGGGAGCGGGAGAGACCCAGTACTTC
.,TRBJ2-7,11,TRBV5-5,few,CASSSSYEWDF,TGTGCCAGCAGCTCCTCCTACGAGTGGGACTTC
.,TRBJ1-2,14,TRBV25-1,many,CASSEWEEGGSYTF,TGTGCCAGCAGTGAATGGGAGGAAGGAGGCAGCTACACCTTC
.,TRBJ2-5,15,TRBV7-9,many,CASSSMPAGQETQYF,TGTGCCAGCAGCTCCATGCCCGCCGGGCAAGAGACCCAGTACTTC